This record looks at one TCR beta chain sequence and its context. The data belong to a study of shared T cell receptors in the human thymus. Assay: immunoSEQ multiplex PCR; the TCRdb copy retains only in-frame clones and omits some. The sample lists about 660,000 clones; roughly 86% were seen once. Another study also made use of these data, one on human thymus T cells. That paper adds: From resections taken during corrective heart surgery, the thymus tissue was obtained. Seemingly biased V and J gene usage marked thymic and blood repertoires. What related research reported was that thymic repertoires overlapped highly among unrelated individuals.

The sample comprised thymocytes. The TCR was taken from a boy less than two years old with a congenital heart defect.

The CDR3 here is CASSLGHSTGELFF. The CDR3 nucleotides read TGTGCCAGCAGCCTAGGACACTCCACCGGGGAGCTGTTTTTT. The V gene is TRBV5-4, the J gene TRBJ2-2; tentatively, D is TRBD1 (5 bases). CDR1 and CDR2 from the germline V gene are SGHNT and YYREEE (reference sequence). The CDR3 spans 14 residues. Trimming took 4 bases from V and 4 from J, leaving 11 bases between them.